This passage covers 21 T cell receptor beta chains from one sample sequenced in a study of cytomegalovirus exposure and HLA in healthy donors. Both 60 Vbeta primers and 13 Jbeta primers went into the PCR. Profiled with immunoSEQ multiplex PCR; TCRdb holds only in-frame clones, not every one. The sample yields around 120,000 clones, about 68% seen once. Sequencing was carried out using PBMCs. The source of these receptors is a middle-aged woman in good health and CMV-seropositive.

The rearrangement uses TRBV25-1 and TRBJ2-3; 10 nucleotides line up with TRBD1. This CDR3 contains 16 residues. In germline, CDR1 is MGHDK, CDR2 SYGVNS. The V and J ends lost 3 bases and 1 base, in that order; junction bases with no gene match: 4. The CDR3 reads CASSEGGTGGTDTQYF. For the CDR3, the DNA is TGTGCCAGCAGTGAGGGGGGGACAGGGGGCACAGATACGCAGTATTTT. The whole variable domain, remainder taken from reference TRBV25-1 and TRBJ2-3, is EADIYQTPRYLVIGTGKKITLECSQTMGHDKMYWYQQDPGMELHLIHYSYGVNSTEKGDLSSESTVSRIRTEHFPLTLESARPSHTSQYLCASSEGGTGGTDTQYFGPGTRLTVL.

The chain recombines TRBV29-1 with TRBJ1-2; D is possibly TRBD1 (5 bases). Trimming took off 4 bases at V and 7 bases at J, with 10 bases between the two ends. This CDR3 contains 11 residues. CDR1 is SQVTM, CDR2 ANQGSEA, per germline. The DNA of the CDR3 is TGCAGCGTTGGGGGACTTGGTGGCTACACCTTC. Encoded protein: CSVGGLGGYTF.

This clone was picked up a small number of times. The chain has TRBV10-3 and TRBJ2-7; 7 bases align to TRBD2. This CDR3 is 14 amino acids long. J was trimmed by 7 bases and V by 3 bases; bases with no gene match: 9. The V gene's germline CDR1 is ENHRY and CDR2 SYGVKD. Here the CDR3 reads CAISDPGWRGEQYF. The CDR3 DNA is TGTGCCATCAGTGACCCCGGGTGGCGGGGGGAGCAGTACTTC.

The CDR3 here is CASRRGVDAGELFF. The DNA for the CDR3 is TGTGCCAGCAGACGGGGGGTCGATGCCGGGGAGCTGTTTTTT. The chain recombines TRBV25-1 with TRBJ2-2; 7 positions match TRBD2. V gave up 6 bases and J gave up 6 bases; unmatched junction bases: 7. The CDR3 extends over 14 amino acids. Germline CDR1 reads MGHDK; CDR2 reads SYGVNS.

The rearrangement joins TRBV6-1 to TRBJ2-2; 11 positions match TRBD2. This CDR3 spans 15 amino acids. Germline trimming cut 6 bases from V and 13 bases from J; bases unmatched to any gene: 13. Germline V gives CDR1 MNHNS, CDR2 SASEGT. This CDR3 is CASRGWTSGPAWLFF. In DNA form, the CDR3 reads TGTGCCAGCAGGGGTTGGACTAGCGGGCCGGCCTGGCTGTTTTTT.

CDR3 sequence: CATLDYGMGTDTQYF. As DNA, the CDR3 is TGTGCGACGTTGGACTATGGGATGGGCACAGATACGCAGTATTTT. V gene TRBV15 combines with J gene TRBJ2-3, with D possibly matching TRBD2 (6 bases). CDR1 LNHNV and CDR2 YYDKDF come from the germline V gene (reference sequence). This CDR3 has 15 residues.

This clone was seen a few times. V is TRBV27 and J is TRBJ2-1; 7 nucleotides line up with TRBD2. The CDR3 has 15 amino acids. J gave up 1 base and V 5 bases, and 5 bases lay outside the gene matches. Germline CDR1 reads MNHEY; CDR2 reads SMNVEV (reference sequence). The CDR3 DNA reads as TGTGCCAGCAGTCAGAGGACTAGTTCCTACAATGAGCAGTTCTTC. It is translated as CASSQRTSSYNEQFF.

This clone was seen more than once but under ten times. The V call is TRBV5-1, the J call TRBJ1-2; D unresolved. Trimming took off 2 bases at V and 7 bases at J, with 6 bases between the two ends. The germline V gene has CDR1 SGHRS and CDR2 YFSETQ. The CDR3 contains 11 residues. CDR3 bases: TGCGCCAGCAGCTTCCTCGGTGGCTACACCTTC. Translating gives CASSFLGGYTF.

This clone came up once. This CDR3 reads CASSYSSNEQFF. CDR3 DNA: TGTGCCAGCAGTTACTCCTCGAATGAGCAGTTCTTC. This chain connects TRBV6-6 to TRBJ2-1; D unclear. From germline, CDR1 is MNHNY and CDR2 SVGAGI (reference sequence). CDR3 length equals 12 residues. Trimming took off 0 bases at V and 7 bases at J, with 4 bases between the two ends.

The rearrangement uses TRBV6-1 and TRBJ2-2; D is perhaps TRBD1 (5 bases). The CDR3 covers 14 residues. Germline lookup yields CDR1 MNHNS and CDR2 SASEGT. V lost 6 bases to trimming and J lost 8 bases, with 16 bases between them. DNA for the CDR3: TGTGCCAGCAGCGCTCAGGGTGAAATGGGGGAGCTGTTTTTT. Its protein is CASSAQGEMGELFF.

The chain employs TRBV25-1 and TRBJ2-1; 9 bases are a match to TRBD2. With 4 bases clipped from V and 9 bases from J, the junction kept 4 bases outside the gene matches. Looked up from germline, CDR1 is MGHDK and CDR2 is SYGVNS. This CDR3 spans 13 amino acids. CDR3 sequence (DNA): TGTGCCAGCAGTGGGGGACTAGCTGTTGAGCAGTTCTTC. It specifies CASSGGLAVEQFF.

The chain recombines TRBV4-2 with TRBJ1-5; D is undetermined. The germline V and J ends were trimmed by 4 bases and 4 bases, with 11 bases remaining between them. Germline V gives CDR1 LGHNA, CDR2 YNFKEQ. CDR3 length: 14 amino acids. CDR3 protein: CASSPKTGNQPQHF. The CDR3 nucleotides are TGTGCCAGCAGCCCTAAGACGGGGAATCAGCCCCAGCATTTT.

The V and J genes are TRBV9 and TRBJ2-6; 9 nucleotides match TRBD2. Germline trimming cut 4 bases from V and 2 bases from J; bases unmatched to any gene: 13. CDR1 and CDR2 from the germline V gene are SGDLS and YYNGEE. CDR3 length equals 19 residues. The CDR3 is CASSKSPRGRAPGANVLTF. CDR3 nucleotide sequence: TGTGCCAGCAGCAAAAGTCCCCGCGGGAGGGCCCCTGGGGCCAACGTCCTGACTTTC.

The chain has TRBV7-8 and TRBJ2-7, with D possibly being TRBD2 (5 bases). Trimming cost V 4 bases and J 7 bases, with 17 bases left between them. The CDR3 has 14 residues. Germline-derived CDR1 and CDR2 are SGHVS and FQNEAQ. The CDR3 bases are TGTGCCAGCAGCTCGGACTGGACGGTTAGGGAGCAGTACTTC. Protein: CASSSDWTVREQYF.

The chain uses TRBV4-3 and TRBJ2-2, with TRBD2 matching 10 bases. Losses at the gene ends were 0 bases for V and 4 bases for J; bases not matched to a gene: 5. The CDR3 totals 17 residues. Germline CDR1 is LGHNA and CDR2 is YSLEER. CDR3 in amino acids: CASSQDEREGPTGELFF. The CDR3 coding sequence is TGCGCCAGCAGCCAAGATGAGCGGGAGGGCCCCACCGGGGAGCTGTTTTTT.

The chain is built from TRBV7-8 and TRBJ1-5; no clear D gene. The CDR3 runs 15 residues. The V end was cut by 1 base, the J end by 2 bases, with 9 bases between. CDR1 and CDR2 from the germline V gene are SGHVS and FQNEAQ. The CDR3 here is CASSLVSGGNQPQHF. The DNA for the CDR3 is TGTGCCAGCAGCTTAGTATCCGGGGGCAATCAGCCCCAGCATTTT.

CDR3 nucleotide sequence: TGCAGCGTTGAAACCCGGGACAGCGAAGAGGGTAACGACGGGGAGCTGTTTTTT. This encodes CSVETRDSEEGNDGELFF. The V and J genes are TRBV29-1 and TRBJ2-2, with 7 positions matching TRBD1. With 2 bases clipped from V and 7 bases from J, the junction kept 19 bases outside the gene matches. This CDR3 has 18 residues. The V gene's germline CDR1 is SQVTM and CDR2 ANQGSEA.

This rearrangement joins TRBV21-1 to TRBJ1-4. TRBV21-1 is a pseudogene segment. CDR3 size: 16 residues. CDR3 sequence (DNA): TGTGCCAGCAGTATATCCCTCATCCCCCGGGATGAAAAACTGTTTTTT. This codes for CASSISLIPRDEKLFF.

CDR3 sequence: CASSLEAWRETQYF. CDR3 bases: TGTGCCAGCAGCTTGGAAGCATGGAGAGAGACCCAGTACTTC. V and J are TRBV7-9 and TRBJ2-5; D is uncertain. Germline values: CDR1 SEHNR, CDR2 FQNEAQ (reference sequence). The CDR3 is 14 residues long. Trimming shortened V by 3 bases and J by 4 bases, and 12 bases separated the two germline ends.

The genes are TRBV7-2 and TRBJ2-7; D not certain. Germline assignment: CDR1 SGHTA and CDR2 FQGNSA. The CDR3 is 14 residues long. Trimming took off 5 bases at V and 3 bases at J, with 14 bases between the two ends. Here the CDR3 DNA reads TGTGCCAGCAGCGGGTTCGGCGGAGACTACGAGCAGTACTTC. This encodes CASSGFGGDYEQYF. The full variable domain, rest sourced from reference TRBV7-2 and TRBJ2-7, is GAGVSQSPSNKVTEKGKDVELRCDPISGHTALYWYRQSLGQGLEFLIYFQGNSAPDKSGLPSDRFSAERTGGSVSTLTIQRTQQEDSAVYLCASSGFGGDYEQYFGPGTRLTVT.

This clone came up a few times. The V and J genes are TRBV27 and TRBJ2-2; no definite D call. Trimming stripped 5 bases from V and 0 bases from J, with 16 bases between. This CDR3 comprises 17 residues. Looked up from germline, CDR1 is MNHEY and CDR2 is SMNVEV (reference sequence). The DNA for the CDR3 is TGTGCCAGCAGTCCATATCTCGACTTTCCGAACACCGGGGAGCTGTTTTTT. Translating it yields CASSPYLDFPNTGELFF.